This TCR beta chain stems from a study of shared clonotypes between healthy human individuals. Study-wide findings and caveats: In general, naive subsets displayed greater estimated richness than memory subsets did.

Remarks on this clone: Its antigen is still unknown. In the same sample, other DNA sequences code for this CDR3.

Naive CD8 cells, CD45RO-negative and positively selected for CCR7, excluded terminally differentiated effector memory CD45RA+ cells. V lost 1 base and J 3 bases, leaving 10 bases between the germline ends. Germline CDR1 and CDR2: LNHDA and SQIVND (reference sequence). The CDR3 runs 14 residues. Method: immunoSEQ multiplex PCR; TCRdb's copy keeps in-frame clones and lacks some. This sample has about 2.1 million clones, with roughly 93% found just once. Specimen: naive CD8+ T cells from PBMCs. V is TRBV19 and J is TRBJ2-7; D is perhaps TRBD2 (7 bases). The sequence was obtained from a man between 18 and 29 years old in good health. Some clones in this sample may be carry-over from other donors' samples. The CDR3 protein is CASSIGGGIYEQYF. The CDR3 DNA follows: TGTGCCAGTAGTATAGGCGGGGGCATCTACGAGCAGTACTTC.